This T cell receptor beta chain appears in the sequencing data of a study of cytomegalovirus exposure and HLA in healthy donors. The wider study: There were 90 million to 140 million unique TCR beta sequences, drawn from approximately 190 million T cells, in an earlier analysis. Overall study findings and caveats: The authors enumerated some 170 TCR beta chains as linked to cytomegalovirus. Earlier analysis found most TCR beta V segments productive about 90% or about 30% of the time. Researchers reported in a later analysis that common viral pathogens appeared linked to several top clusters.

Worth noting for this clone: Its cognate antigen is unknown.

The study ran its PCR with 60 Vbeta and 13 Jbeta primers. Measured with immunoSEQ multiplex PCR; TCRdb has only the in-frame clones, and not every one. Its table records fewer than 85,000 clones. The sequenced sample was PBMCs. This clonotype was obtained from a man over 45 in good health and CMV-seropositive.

CDR3 sequence (DNA): TGTGCCAGCAGCTTAGGGGAGGTGGTTACAGATACGCAGTATTTT. Encoded protein: CASSLGEVVTDTQYF. J is TRBJ2-3 and V is TRBV7-9; TRBD2 might be the D (6 bases). With 1 base removed from V and 3 bases from J, the gap between germline ends came to 11 bases. CDR3 length: 15 amino acids. Germline-derived CDR1 and CDR2 are SEHNR and FQNEAQ (reference sequence).